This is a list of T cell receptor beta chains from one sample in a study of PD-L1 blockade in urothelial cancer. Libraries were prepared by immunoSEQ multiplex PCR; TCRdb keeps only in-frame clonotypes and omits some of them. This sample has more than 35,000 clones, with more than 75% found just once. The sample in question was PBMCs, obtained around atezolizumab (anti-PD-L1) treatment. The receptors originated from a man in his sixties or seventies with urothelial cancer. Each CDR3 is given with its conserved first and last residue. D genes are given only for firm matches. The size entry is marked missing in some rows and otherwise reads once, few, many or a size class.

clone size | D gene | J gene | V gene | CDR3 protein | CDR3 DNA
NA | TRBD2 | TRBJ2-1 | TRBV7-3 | CASSLIAGGPQFF | TGTGCCAGCAGCTTGATAGCGGGAGGGCCCCAGTTCTTC
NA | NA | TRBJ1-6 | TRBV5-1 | CASSDPRGGDNSPLHF | TGCGCCAGCAGCGACCCGCGGGGGGGTGATAATTCACCCCTCCACTTT
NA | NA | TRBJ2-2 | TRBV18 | CASSPRLVGASGELFF | TGTGCCAGCTCACCTCGTCTAGTCGGAGCTTCCGGGGAGCTGTTTTTT
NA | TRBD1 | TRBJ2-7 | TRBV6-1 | CASSATGGIGSEQYF | TGTGCCAGCAGTGCTACAGGGGGCATCGGGAGCGAGCAGTACTTC
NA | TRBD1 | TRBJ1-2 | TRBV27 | CASSSTGGYGYTF | TGTGCCAGCAGTTCTACAGGGGGATATGGCTACACCTTC
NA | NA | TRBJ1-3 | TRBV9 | CASSATGNSGNTIYF | TGTGCCAGCAGCGCTACAGGAAACTCTGGAAACACCATATATTTT
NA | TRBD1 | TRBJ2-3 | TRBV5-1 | CASSLDGTASTDTQYF | TGCGCCAGCAGCTTGGACGGGACAGCTAGCACAGATACGCAGTATTTT
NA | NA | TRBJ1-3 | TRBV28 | CASIWGSTIYF | TGTGCCAGCATCTGGGGCTCCACCATATATTTT
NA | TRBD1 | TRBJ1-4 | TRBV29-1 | CSVREQGHEKLFF | TGCAGCGTTAGGGAACAGGGGCATGAAAAACTGTTTTTT
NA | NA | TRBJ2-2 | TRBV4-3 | CASSQLGDPVTGELFF | TGCGCCAGCAGCCAACTCGGAGATCCGGTGACCGGGGAGCTGTTTTTT
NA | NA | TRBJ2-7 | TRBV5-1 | CASSLSTGAYDEQYF | TGCGCCAGCAGCTTATCGACAGGCGCCTATGACGAGCAGTACTTC
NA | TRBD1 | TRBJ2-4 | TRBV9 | CASSGPGTGGDIQYF | TGTGCCAGCAGCGGCCCGGGGACAGGCGGGGACATTCAGTACTTC
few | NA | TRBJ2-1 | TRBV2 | CASGGYNEQFF | TGTGCCAGCGGGGGGTACAATGAGCAGTTCTTC
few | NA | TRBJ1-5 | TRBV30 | CAWSVGQSGQPQHF | TGTGCCTGGAGTGTAGGACAGTCCGGGCAGCCCCAGCATTTT
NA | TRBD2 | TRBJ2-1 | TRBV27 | CASSGGESSYNEQFF | TGTGCCAGCAGTGGGGGGGAGAGCTCCTACAATGAGCAGTTCTTC
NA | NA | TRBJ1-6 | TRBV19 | CASSPQYNSPLHF | TGTGCCAGTAGTCCCCAGTACAATTCACCCCTCCACTTT
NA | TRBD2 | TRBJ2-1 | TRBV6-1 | CASSEGRLAGAYNEQFF | TGTGCCAGCAGTGAAGGGCGGCTAGCGGGAGCCTACAATGAGCAGTTCTTC
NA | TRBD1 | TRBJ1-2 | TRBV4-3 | CASSQPGTGRPGYTF | TGCGCCAGCAGCCAACCCGGGACAGGACGTCCTGGCTACACCTTC
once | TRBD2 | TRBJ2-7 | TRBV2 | CASKLLSGGLNEQYF | TGTGCCAGCAAACTCCTGAGCGGGGGGCTCAACGAGCAGTACTTC
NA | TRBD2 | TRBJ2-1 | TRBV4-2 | CASSQNPSGGYNEQFF | TGTGCCAGCAGCCAAAACCCTAGCGGGGGTTACAATGAGCAGTTCTTC
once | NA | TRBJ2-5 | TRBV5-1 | CASSFEGETQYF | TGCGCCAGCAGCTTTGAGGGAGAGACCCAGTACTTC
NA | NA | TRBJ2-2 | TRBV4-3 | CASSKGGNLLLTGELFF | TGCGCCAGCAGCAAAGGAGGCAATCTCCTACTCACCGGGGAGCTGTTTTTT
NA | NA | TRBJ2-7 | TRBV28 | CASSLPGAYEQYF | TGTGCCAGCAGTTTACCAGGGGCCTACGAGCAGTACTTC
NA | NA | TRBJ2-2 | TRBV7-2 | CASSLVAQGSTGELFF | TGTGCCAGCAGCTTAGTCGCCCAGGGGAGTACCGGGGAGCTGTTTTTT
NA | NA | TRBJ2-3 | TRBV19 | CATNLRPTDTQYF | TGTGCCACCAATCTGAGGCCCACAGATACGCAGTATTTT
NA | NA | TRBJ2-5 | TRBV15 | CATSRGGGNQETQYF | TGTGCCACCAGCAGAGGTGGCGGGAACCAAGAGACCCAGTACTTC
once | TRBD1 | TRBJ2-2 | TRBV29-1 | CSGGQGGGELFF | TGCAGCGGGGGACAGGGAGGCGGGGAGCTGTTTTTT
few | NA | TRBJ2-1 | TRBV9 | CASSPGPQDYYNEQFF | TGTGCCAGCAGCCCGGGCCCCCAGGACTATTACAATGAGCAGTTCTTC
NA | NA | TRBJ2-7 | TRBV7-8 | CASSLGGQALYEQYF | TGTGCCAGCAGCTTAGGAGGGCAGGCCCTCTACGAGCAGTACTTC
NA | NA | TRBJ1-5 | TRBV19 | CASSSRVGGGGNQPQHF | TGTGCCAGTAGTTCTCGGGTGGGAGGTGGGGGCAATCAGCCCCAGCATTTT
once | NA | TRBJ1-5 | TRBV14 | CASSQGGRGNQPQHF | TGTGCCAGCAGCCAAGGAGGCAGGGGAAATCAGCCCCAGCATTTT
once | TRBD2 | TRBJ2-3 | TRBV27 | CASSPLAGPRIDTQYF | TGTGCCAGCAGTCCCCTAGCGGGACCTCGGATAGATACGCAGTATTTT
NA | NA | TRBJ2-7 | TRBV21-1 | CASSKDRGDRASYEQYF | TGTGCCAGCAGCAAAGACCGAGGGGACAGGGCCTCCTACGAGCAGTACTTC
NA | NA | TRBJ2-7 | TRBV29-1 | CSVVFAGIPYEQYF | TGCAGCGTTGTTTTCGCAGGGATTCCCTACGAGCAGTACTTC
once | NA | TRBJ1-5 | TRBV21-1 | CASRTGGNQPQHF | TGTGCCAGCAGGACAGGGGGCAATCAGCCCCAGCATTTT
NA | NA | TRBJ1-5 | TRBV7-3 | CASSSGGAEPQHF | TGTGCCAGCAGCTCTGGGGGCGCGGAGCCCCAGCATTTT
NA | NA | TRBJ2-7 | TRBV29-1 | CSASSLFSYEQYF | TGCAGCGCGTCTAGCTTATTCTCCTACGAGCAGTACTTC
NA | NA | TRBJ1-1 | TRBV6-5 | CASSYPREVAFF | TGTGCCAGCAGTTACCCCCGGGAAGTGGCTTTCTTT
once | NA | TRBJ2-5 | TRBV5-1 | CASSWGSRGGAEETQYF | TGCGCCAGCAGCTGGGGTAGTAGGGGGGGCGCAGAGGAGACCCAGTACTTC
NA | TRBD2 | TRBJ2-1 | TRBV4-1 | CASSQGLATTYNEQFF | TGCGCCAGCAGCCAGGGACTAGCCACAACCTACAATGAGCAGTTCTTC
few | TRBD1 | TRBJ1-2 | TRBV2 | CASSQQGDYGYTF | TGTGCCAGCAGTCAACAGGGGGACTATGGCTACACCTTC
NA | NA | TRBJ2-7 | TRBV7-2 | CASSLAGGPTYEQYF | TGTGCCAGCAGCTTAGCAGGGGGACCGACCTACGAGCAGTACTTC
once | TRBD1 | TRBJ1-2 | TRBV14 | CASSQGGQTPYGYTF | TGTGCCAGCAGCCAAGGGGGACAGACACCCTATGGCTACACCTTC
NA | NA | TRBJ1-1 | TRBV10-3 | CAISDTAEAFF | TGTGCCATCTCGGACACGGCTGAAGCTTTCTTT
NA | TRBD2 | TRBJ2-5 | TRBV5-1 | CASSQGLAGGQENQYF | TGCGCCAGCAGCCAGGGACTAGCGGGGGGGCAAGAGAACCAGTACTTC